Listed below are T cell receptor beta chains from one sample, sequenced in a study of patients and donors after allogeneic stem cell transplantation. TCRdb reprocessed the RT-PCR reads with MiXCR, giving one entry per CDR3 protein. There are approximately 200,000 distinct CDR3 sequences in the sample; about 38% occur only once, and 11% lies in the top ten. The specimen was blood, either unsorted or a sorted T cell fraction (not recorded which). All receptors come from a human donor who was either an allogeneic HSCT recipient or a stem cell or donor lymphocyte infusion donor (not recorded which). It is not recorded whose cells these are; they may come from a transplant donor. Both conserved end residues are part of each CDR3. The order of the fields is V gene, J gene, clone size, CDR3 protein. Rows may omit the clone size; those that give it use once, few, many or a size class.

>TRBV5-1|TRBJ1-1|few
CASRRGEDYTEAFF
>TRBV20-1|TRBJ1-2|few
CSARDPGQDLYGYTF
>TRBV20-1|TRBJ2-7|.
CSARTSGGNYEQYF
>TRBV4-2|TRBJ1-1|.
CASSQNAGYTEAFF
>TRBV7-9|TRBJ2-7|.
CASSLNRDKAYEQYF
>TRBV20-1|TRBJ1-1|.
CSASENRMVGTESFF
>TRBV7-9|TRBJ2-2|.
CASNNGFWELFF
>TRBV28|TRBJ2-1|once
CASSSGDRNYNEQFF
>TRBV25-1|TRBJ1-4|few
CASSEGGTNEKLFF
>TRBV10-3|TRBJ2-7|few
CAISQPGQGSREQYF
>TRBV12-3/TRBV12-4|TRBJ2-1|.
CASILWGKDEQFF
>TRBV5-6|TRBJ1-6|.
CASSFPRNSPLHF
>TRBV6-5|TRBJ1-2|.
CASSDGGRDGGYTF
>TRBV12-3/TRBV12-4|TRBJ1-1|few
CASSLAQGMNTEAFF
>TRBV6-6|TRBJ1-4|.
CASSYLGRGEKLFF
>TRBV18|TRBJ1-1|.
CASSPLGRAEAFF
>TRBV7-6|TRBJ1-2|.
CASSGQFNYGYTF
>TRBV6-5|TRBJ1-1|few
CASRPRYRVGTEAFF
>TRBV5-1|TRBJ2-5|.
CASSFTSGEQETQYF
>TRBV29-1|TRBJ2-5|.
CSAAVKGPPF
>TRBV5-1|TRBJ2-5|.
CASSLVWSLGAETQYF
>TRBV7-9|TRBJ2-6|.
CASKTGTVNVLTF
>TRBV28|TRBJ1-3|few
CASSSFVQGGNTIYF
>TRBV7-3|TRBJ2-5|few
CASSLGGWETQYF
>TRBV5-5|TRBJ2-6|few
CASSPWETGANVLTF
>TRBV7-2|TRBJ1-5|few
CASSFDLSRQPQHF
>TRBV5-1|TRBJ2-2|.
CASSLDGGHSTGELFF
>TRBV9|TRBJ1-5|.
CASSVEGYQPQHF
>TRBV28|TRBJ2-7|.
CASSPLYEQYF
>TRBV7-8|TRBJ2-2|once
CASSPTSGGYTGELFF
>TRBV20-1|TRBJ2-7|.
CSAQFGTAGYEQYF
>TRBV7-9|TRBJ1-5|few
CASSSMGAAQPQHF
>TRBV6-6|TRBJ1-3|.
CASRSQGLEGNTIYF